These T cell receptor beta chains were read from a single sample in a study of T cells in Graves' hyperthyroidism and ophthalmopathy. TCRdb redid the calling of the multiplex PCR reads with MiXCR, one entry per CDR3 protein. This table has roughly 300,000 distinct CDR3 sequences, approximately 22% appearing once. The specimen was blood. All receptors come from a woman aged 45-60 years with Graves' hyperthyroidism. The CDR3 runs from the conserved cysteine through the conserved F or W. The D gene is left open where the match is weak. The size field is filled for only some rows; it gives once, few, many or a size class.

V	size	J	D	CDR3	DNA
TRBV29-1	many	TRBJ2-7	.	CSVETGYEQYF	TGCAGCGTTGAGACAGGCTACGAGCAGTACTTC
TRBV11-2	many	TRBJ2-5	TRBD1	CASSPGQGQGETQYF	TGTGCCAGCAGCCCCGGACAGGGGCAGGGAGAGACCCAGTACTTC
TRBV13	few	TRBJ2-1	.	CASSLAFTWGSEQFF	TGTGCCAGCAGCCTCGCATTCACCTGGGGGAGTGAGCAGTTCTTC
TRBV11-2	few	TRBJ2-1	TRBD1	CASSFLVGTGGLDEQFF	TGTGCCAGCAGCTTTCTCGTCGGGACAGGGGGATTGGATGAGCAGTTCTTC
TRBV5-1	few	TRBJ2-5	TRBD1	CASSPTGVKETQYF	TGCGCCAGCAGCCCGACAGGGGTGAAAGAGACCCAGTACTTC
TRBV12-3/TRBV12-4	.	TRBJ2-7	TRBD1	CASSLDRGYFYEQYF	TGTGCCAGCAGTCTTGACAGGGGCTACTTTTACGAGCAGTACTTC
TRBV12-3/TRBV12-4	many	TRBJ1-5	TRBD1	CASSLITGGWNQPQHF	TGTGCCAGCAGTTTAATCACAGGGGGGTGGAATCAGCCCCAGCATTTT
TRBV20-1	.	TRBJ2-1	.	CSAKPGGDEQFF	TGCAGTGCTAAGCCCGGGGGAGATGAGCAGTTCTTC
TRBV2	few	TRBJ1-6	.	CASSEAVRDPRSYNSPLHF	TGTGCCAGCAGTGAAGCGGTCAGGGACCCTCGCTCCTATAATTCACCCCTCCACTTT
TRBV5-1	many	TRBJ2-3	TRBD1	CASSLEGGGTDTQYF	TGCGCCAGCAGCTTGGAAGGGGGCGGCACAGATACGCAGTATTTT
TRBV27	many	TRBJ2-3	.	CASSPRALTSTDTQYF	TGTGCCAGCAGTCCAAGGGCACTCACTAGCACAGATACGCAGTATTTT
TRBV9	many	TRBJ2-7	.	CASSYTQGGYEQYF	TGTGCCAGCAGCTACACTCAGGGGGGCTACGAGCAGTACTTC
TRBV2	many	TRBJ2-7	.	CASSVLLVHEQYF	TGTGCCAGCAGTGTACTATTGGTCCACGAGCAGTACTTC
TRBV30	many	TRBJ2-2	.	CALTAGAGELFF	TGTGCCTTGACGGCAGGGGCCGGGGAGCTGTTTTTT
TRBV6-1	.	TRBJ2-7	.	CASSELNSLFQEASYEQYF	TGTGCCAGCAGTGAACTGAACTCTCTCTTCCAGGAAGCCTCTTACGAGCAGTACTTC
TRBV7-9	many	TRBJ2-1	.	CASSPKVRIGNNEQFF	TGTGCCAGCAGCCCCAAAGTACGAATCGGCAACAATGAGCAGTTCTTC
TRBV11-3	many	TRBJ2-1	TRBD2	CASSHPGGSSYNEQFF	TGTGCCAGCAGCCACCCCGGCGGGAGCTCCTACAATGAGCAGTTCTTC
TRBV7-2	.	TRBJ2-3	.	CASSTSGDSTQYF	TGTGCCAGCAGCACTTCCGGGGACTCGACGCAGTATTTT
TRBV5-1	few	TRBJ2-1	TRBD2	CASSLGRTSVIGEQFF	TGCGCCAGCAGCTTGGGACGGACTAGCGTTATAGGTGAGCAGTTCTTC
TRBV18	many	TRBJ1-5	.	CASSPMGNSNQPQHF	TGTGCCAGCTCACCAATGGGGAATAGCAATCAGCCCCAGCATTTT
TRBV12-3/TRBV12-4	.	TRBJ2-5	.	CASSVGPGAQETQYF	TGTGCCAGCAGTGTGGGGCCGGGAGCCCAAGAGACCCAGTACTTC
TRBV7-9	many	TRBJ1-1	.	CASSWVGQSTEAFF	TGTGCCAGCAGCTGGGTCGGGCAGAGCACTGAAGCTTTCTTT
TRBV18	many	TRBJ2-7	TRBD2	CASSLLADSYEQYF	TGTGCCAGCTCACTTCTAGCGGACTCCTACGAGCAGTACTTC
TRBV10-3	few	TRBJ1-4	TRBD1	CAISQGAGEKLFF	TGTGCCATCTCCCAGGGGGCAGGTGAAAAACTGTTTTTT
TRBV6-6	few	TRBJ2-3	.	CASSYSEGTDTQYF	TGTGCCAGCAGTTACTCTGAGGGTACAGATACGCAGTATTTT
TRBV4-2	.	TRBJ1-4	TRBD1	CASSQLARDRATANEKLFF	TGTGCCAGCAGCCAACTTGCTAGGGACAGGGCTACAGCTAATGAAAAACTGTTTTTT
TRBV10-2	.	TRBJ2-7	TRBD1	CASSDPGQGAHEQYF	TGCGCCAGCAGTGATCCGGGACAGGGGGCTCACGAGCAGTACTTC
TRBV24-1	.	TRBJ2-1	TRBD2	CATSDLSGRGIQEQFF	TGTGCCACCAGTGACCTTAGCGGGAGGGGGATACAAGAGCAGTTCTTC
TRBV28	.	TRBJ1-5	.	CASSTHLAGRTSFGPGHRVVPQHF	.
TRBV20-1	many	TRBJ2-7	.	CSARDVGEAGHSYEQYF	TGCAGTGCTAGAGATGTGGGGGAGGCGGGCCACTCCTACGAGCAGTACTTC
TRBV5-4	.	TRBJ2-5	.	CASSVWDTLQETQYF	TGTGCCAGCAGCGTCTGGGACACCTTACAAGAGACCCAGTACTTC
TRBV11-2	many	TRBJ2-1	TRBD2	CASSLVPAGANNEQFF	TGTGCCAGCAGCTTAGTTCCAGCGGGAGCGAACAATGAGCAGTTCTTC
TRBV11-3	few	TRBJ2-7	TRBD1	CASSKDRENEQYF	TGTGCCAGCAGCAAGGACAGGGAGAACGAGCAGTACTTC
TRBV12-3/TRBV12-4	many	TRBJ2-6	.	CASSLGDAGSGANVLTF	TGTGCCAGCAGTTTGGGGGACGCAGGCTCTGGGGCCAACGTCCTGACTTTC
TRBV7-9	many	TRBJ2-3	TRBD2	CASSLALAGTTDTQYF	TGTGCCAGCAGCTTAGCGCTAGCGGGGACTACAGATACGCAGTATTTT
TRBV14	.	TRBJ1-2	.	CASSQDFDSSYGYTF	TGTGCCAGCAGCCAAGATTTCGACAGCTCCTATGGCTACACCTTC
TRBV2	many	TRBJ1-6	.	CASTLIFSYNSPLHF	TGTGCCAGCACGCTGATCTTCTCCTATAATTCACCCCTCCACTTT
TRBV3-1	many	TRBJ2-5	.	CASSQVKAAETQYF	TGTGCCAGCAGCCAAGTCAAGGCGGCAGAGACCCAGTACTTC
TRBV11-1	many	TRBJ2-1	TRBD2	CASSSLPSGDYNEQFF	TGTGCCAGCAGTTCCCTCCCTAGCGGGGATTACAATGAGCAGTTCTTC
TRBV29-1	once	TRBJ2-7	TRBD1	CSDEQSGTGRHEQYF	TGCAGCGACGAGCAATCCGGGACAGGGCGCCACGAGCAGTACTTC
TRBV28	few	TRBJ2-2	.	CASSFRGAGELFF	TGTGCCAGCAGTTTTCGAGGGGCCGGGGAGCTGTTTTTT
TRBV2	.	TRBJ1-2	.	CASSDSVYGYTF	TGTGCCAGCAGTGATTCCGTCTATGGCTACACCTTC
TRBV6-1	.	TRBJ2-7	TRBD1	CASRSFRDRGPSSYEQHF	TGTGCCAGCAGGAGCTTCCGGGACAGGGGCCCAAGCTCCTACGAGCAGCACTTC
TRBV5-1	few	TRBJ2-5	.	CASSLAFGSGQETQYF	TGCGCCAGCAGCTTGGCTTTCGGATCGGGACAAGAGACCCAGTACTTC
TRBV5-1	many	TRBJ2-1	.	CASSLEGGEQFF	TGCGCCAGCAGCTTGGAGGGTGGTGAGCAGTTCTTC
TRBV6-2/TRBV6-3	.	TRBJ2-7	.	CASSWGGPYEQYF	TGTGCCAGCAGTTGGGGGGGGCCCTACGAGCAGTACTTC
TRBV18	.	TRBJ1-3	.	CASSPPSLSGNTIYF	TGTGCCAGCTCACCACCCAGTCTCTCTGGAAACACCATATATTTT
TRBV3-1	.	TRBJ2-5	TRBD2	CASSPFLTGTSGGVAQYF	TGTGCCAGCAGCCCATTTCTCACCGGGACTAGCGGAGGGGTAGCCCAGTACTTC
TRBV12-3/TRBV12-4	many	TRBJ2-1	TRBD2	CASSPRTSGSSYNEQFF	TGTGCCAGCAGTCCTAGGACTAGCGGGAGCTCCTACAATGAGCAGTTCTTC
TRBV7-9	many	TRBJ2-3	.	CASAPGRGPSTDTQYF	TGTGCCAGCGCCCCGGGTAGGGGACCTAGCACAGATACGCAGTATTTT
TRBV4-2	.	TRBJ2-2	.	CASSQAESATNGELFF	TGTGCCAGCAGCCAAGCAGAATCCGCAACGAACGGGGAGCTGTTTTTT
TRBV14	.	TRBJ2-1	TRBD2	CASSRGGLRSYNEQFF	TGTGCCAGCAGCCGGGGGGGACTTCGCTCCTACAATGAGCAGTTCTTC
TRBV5-6	many	TRBJ2-5	.	CASSPGSVQETQYF	TGTGCCAGCAGCCCTGGTAGCGTTCAAGAGACCCAGTACTTC
TRBV3-1	few	TRBJ2-5	.	CASKSWGRLETQYF	TGTGCCAGCAAATCGTGGGGGAGGCTAGAGACCCAGTACTTC
TRBV5-1	few	TRBJ1-2	.	CASSGGRNYGYTF	TGCGCCAGCAGCGGGGGACGGAACTATGGCTACACCTTC